The following is a T cell receptor (beta chain) sequence with its context. Its binding antigen is unknown. Base qualities are not recorded, but no much larger clone differs from it by a single base. Every donor was a healthy Caucasian. The twin cohort consisted of three pairs of female monozygotic twins, all aged roughly 18 to 30 years. CD4+ and CD8+ T cell populations were isolated with positive isolation kits from Invitrogen. CDR1 and CDR2 (SGHNT, YENEEA) derive from the germline V gene. From its cysteine to its phenylalanine, the CDR3 spans 16 amino acids. The only DNA kept is the CDR3, 48 bases in frame from the first base. V drops 4 bases and J drops 6 bases, leaving 18 bases in between. The data were taken from a study of identical twins (dated by TCRdb to the mid-2010s). Turning to the overall study: To test whether fetal clonotypes persist, this study deep-sequenced TCR alpha and beta repertoires from monozygotic twins, from unrelated adults of various ages, and from cord blood. Replicate twin experiments were performed at different times using different library preparation protocols to rule out contamination. Findings and caveats that apply to the study as a whole: Out-of-frame TCR alpha sharing in monozygotic twins was systematically underestimated by recombination models, whereas sharing between unrelated individuals was in agreement with the recombination models. The excess sharing between twins in beta out-of-frame sequences was weaker because fewer shared sequences reduced the signal-to-noise ratio. Fewer insertions were carried by abundant cord blood beta clonotypes, a similar but weaker trend appeared in young adult naive repertoires, and no such trend appeared in memory repertoires. Because the same donors could not be followed over many years, the conclusions depended on cross-sectional statistical analysis. Compared with coincidental sharing between unrelated individuals, out-of-frame TCR alpha sequences shared between twins showed an excess of sequences with low generation probability. Invariant T cells such as MAIT and iNKT could partly confound zero-insertion analyses, although diverse VJ usage argued against such confounding for most clonotypes.

Receptors were amplified or captured by 5' RACE. Instrument on record: Illumina HiSeq 2000. A universal primer binding site was added through template switching, and the final cDNA carried a unique molecular identifier so that TCR cDNA molecules could be counted accurately. Specific primers in the conserved constant-segment region were used to synthesize first-strand cDNA for TCR alpha and beta chains. Each cDNA library was double barcoded, with a SMART-Mk sample barcode plus Illumina barcodes, to control for contamination. TruSeq adapter sequences and Illumina sample barcodes were added in two successive PCR steps. The TCR alpha and beta cDNA libraries were sequenced on the Illumina HiSeq platform using custom primers. Per the original workflow: Raw reads were processed with MiGEC to extract unique molecular identifiers, and MiXCR was used to determine CDR3 positions. For each individual, recombination models were inferred using an EM algorithm with the repgenHMM and IGoR tools. Shared clonotype analysis was performed with the tcR package in R, normalizing sharing by the product of cloneset sizes. To study raw recombination without the effects of thymic and clonal selection, out-of-frame nonproductive sequences were analyzed. Using fastp at Q25 and MiXCR, TCRdb reprocessed the public reads and kept productive beta chains. One record per CDR3 amino acid sequence lists the most common genes and DNA. The V and J calls were not made by the authors but by TCRdb's processing. The sample includes hundreds of thousands of distinct CDR3 sequences, with approximately 20% observed a single time. The ten largest clones capture 0.4% to 0.6% of the sample.

This same sample was also part of a study on yellow fever vaccine responses in identical twins. As noted in the second study: The authors reported that the T cell response to vaccination in identical twins appeared partly convergent and partly personalized. Focusing on identical twins, the study followed the T cell clones that responded to the vaccine, and did so with precision.

Here the chain combines TRBV11-3 and TRBJ2-2; the D element could tentatively be TRBD1 or TRBD2, as 6 bases agree for each. The clonotype was recovered from a woman between 18 and 29 years old in good health. Sequencing was performed on CD4+ T cells sorted from blood. CDR3 reads: CASSSGTGTGAGELFF. The DNA reads TGTGCCAGCAGCTCGGGAACAGGGACGGGGGCCGGGGAGCTGTTTTTT.